A single sample is the source of the 26 T cell receptor beta chains below, sequenced in a study of cytomegalovirus exposure and HLA in healthy donors. Repertoires were generated with immunoSEQ multiplex PCR, while TCRdb's copy carries only in-frame clones and drops some. The data show 200,000 to 300,000 clones, around nine tenths seen once. The source material was PBMCs. These receptors all come from a young man in good health and CMV-seronegative.

The chain combines TRBV15 with TRBJ1-1; D not resolved. The CDR3 sequence is 14 residues long. In germline, CDR1 is LNHNV, CDR2 YYDKDF (reference sequence). V was shortened by 0 bases and J by 1 base, with 6 bases between the two germline ends. For the CDR3, the DNA is TGTGCCACCAGCAGAGATAGGAGGAACACTGAAGCTTTCTTT. Residues: CATSRDRRNTEAFF.

This clone was recorded only once. This sequence joins TRBV27 and TRBJ2-5; D call uncertain. The CDR3 has 15 residues. Germline V gives CDR1 MNHEY, CDR2 SMNVEV (reference sequence). V gave up 0 bases and J gave up 5 bases, with 13 bases separating them. The chain's CDR3 is CASSLSSPPVETQYF. In DNA form, the CDR3 reads TGTGCCAGCAGTTTATCAAGCCCCCCTGTGGAGACCCAGTACTTC.

J is TRBJ2-4 and V is TRBV27; D may be TRBD1 (5 bases). Germline V gene lookup returns CDR1 MNHEY and CDR2 SMNVEV (reference sequence). This CDR3 contains 17 residues. V lost 5 bases to trimming and J lost 6 bases, with 23 bases between them. The DNA for the CDR3 is TGTGCCAGCAGTACCTCCTCCCAGGGCGTAAACCCAAACATTCAGTACTTC. Protein product: CASSTSSQGVNPNIQYF.

V gene TRBV28 combines with J gene TRBJ2-7, with 10 bases matching TRBD1. CDR3 size: 15 residues. V gave up 5 bases and J gave up 6 bases; unmatched junction bases: 10. Germline loops: CDR1 MDHEN, CDR2 SYDVKM. The CDR3 protein is CASSTPGTGAPEQYF. As DNA, the CDR3 is TGTGCCAGCAGTACACCCGGGACAGGGGCCCCCGAGCAGTACTTC.

The chain has TRBV27 and TRBJ2-1, with 9 positions matching TRBD2. Germline V lookup: CDR1 MNHEY, CDR2 SMNVEV (reference sequence). This CDR3 comprises 18 residues. J was trimmed by 9 bases and V by 7 bases; bases with no gene match: 22. CDR3 DNA sequence: TGTGCCAGCAACTTAATAGCGGGAGAGTTCGAATGGGTAGGTGAGCAGTTCTTC. This gives the protein CASNLIAGEFEWVGEQFF.

This rearrangement joins TRBV27 to TRBJ2-7, with 10 bases fitting TRBD2. This CDR3 region has 15 residues. V dropped 2 bases and J dropped 4; count of bases not matched to a gene: 5. The germline V gene encodes CDR1 MNHEY and CDR2 SMNVEV (reference sequence). This CDR3 reads CASSLKAGGLYEQYF. The DNA for the CDR3 is TGTGCCAGCAGTTTAAAAGCGGGAGGGCTTTACGAGCAGTACTTC.

The chain recombines TRBV7-8 with TRBJ1-6; 9 bases align to TRBD1. In germline, CDR1 is SGHVS, CDR2 FQNEAQ. This CDR3 region has 15 residues. V shed 5 bases and J 8 bases; nucleotides not matched to a gene: 7. The CDR3 DNA is TGTGCCAGCAGCCTACGCCGGGACAGGGATTCACCCCTCCACTTT. Translated: CASSLRRDRDSPLHF.

The V gene is TRBV5-1, the J gene TRBJ2-2, with 9 bases that match TRBD2. J was trimmed by 0 bases and V by 4 bases; bases with no gene match: 19. The CDR3 runs to 21 residues. Per the germline V gene, CDR1 is SGHRS and CDR2 is YFSETQ. This CDR3 is CASSQEPSGLASPTNTGELFF. For the CDR3, the DNA is TGCGCCAGCAGCCAGGAACCTTCGGGACTAGCAAGCCCCACGAACACCGGGGAGCTGTTTTTT.

Here the CDR3 reads CASSFGGGQGNYGYTF. The CDR3 DNA sequence: TGTGCCAGCAGCTTTGGAGGCGGACAGGGTAACTATGGCTACACCTTC. The chain joins TRBV5-6 to TRBJ1-2; 8 bases fit TRBD1. The V gene end was trimmed by 2 bases and the J gene end by 1 base; junction bases not matched to a gene: 7. This CDR3 is 16 amino acids long. Germline lookup yields CDR1 SGHDT and CDR2 YYEEEE.

This rearrangement joins TRBV30 to TRBJ2-7, with D perhaps TRBD1 (5 bases). The germline CDR1 and CDR2 sequences are GTSNPN and SVGIG (reference sequence). This CDR3 is 12 amino acids long. V shed 8 bases and J shed 3 bases, with 14 bases lying between them. The CDR3 spells CAGRFDSYEQYF. CDR3 in DNA: TGTGCCGGCCGCTTCGACAGCTACGAGCAGTACTTC.

The CDR3 protein is CASSTSGYNEQFF. The CDR3 nucleotides read TGTGCCAGCAGCACTAGCGGTTACAATGAGCAGTTCTTC. This chain joins TRBV6-4 and TRBJ2-1; TRBD2 aligns across 8 bases. CDR1 and CDR2 (germline): MRHNA, SNTAGT. Trimming cost V 6 bases and J 4 bases; bases outside gene matches: 2. The CDR3 totals 13 residues.

V usage is TRBV15 and J usage is TRBJ1-2; no reliable D call. Trimming stripped 0 bases from V and 4 bases from J, with 9 bases between. The CDR3 runs to 14 residues. Per the germline V gene, CDR1 is LNHNV and CDR2 is YYDKDF (reference sequence). The CDR3 protein is CATSRDKTGYGYTF. In DNA form, the CDR3 reads TGTGCCACCAGCAGAGATAAAACGGGCTATGGCTACACCTTC.

This chain connects TRBV6-6 to TRBJ1-5; D is unresolved. This CDR3 region has 15 residues. The V and J ends lost 0 bases and 2 bases respectively, with 8 bases between them. The germline V gene encodes CDR1 MNHNY and CDR2 SVGAGI (reference sequence). The CDR3 is CASSYSSGGNQPQHF. The CDR3 region has the DNA TGTGCCAGCAGTTACTCCTCCGGGGGCAATCAGCCCCAGCATTTT.

The CDR3 coding sequence is TGTGCTAGTGGAAGGGGTGGGAATTCACCCCTCCACTTT. Translation gives CASGRGGNSPLHF. The gene calls are TRBV12-5 and TRBJ1-6, with D tentatively TRBD1 (5 bases). The ends were cut back, 6 bases at V and 7 bases at J, with 10 bases in the middle. Germline assignment: CDR1 LGHNT and CDR2 FRNRAP. This CDR3 comprises 13 residues.

The chain has TRBV27 and TRBJ1-1; possibly TRBD1 for D (6 bases). V was shortened by 8 bases and J by 11 bases, with 24 bases between the two germline ends. CDR1 and CDR2 (germline): MNHEY, SMNVEV (reference sequence). There are 14 residues in the CDR3. This CDR3 reads CASRSSTGLFWAFF. In DNA, the CDR3 is TGTGCCAGCCGATCCTCTACAGGGCTTTTTTGGGCTTTCTTT.

The chain combines TRBV7-2 with TRBJ1-4; D possibly corresponds to TRBD1 (6 bases). Looked up from germline, CDR1 is SGHTA and CDR2 is FQGNSA. The V and J ends lost 1 base and 10 bases respectively, with 16 bases between them. The CDR3 length is 15 residues. This chain's CDR3 is CASSLGRTDGGKLFF. CDR3 DNA sequence: TGTGCCAGCAGCTTAGGGAGGACAGATGGGGGAAAACTGTTTTTT.

This clone was detected only a few times. The chain combines TRBV4-1 with TRBJ1-4, with D hard to call. The germline gives CDR1 MGHRA, CDR2 YSYEKL. Trimming removed 6 bases at V and 7 bases at J, with 12 bases between. The CDR3 runs 13 residues. Here the CDR3 reads CASRLPSVEKLFF. DNA for the CDR3: TGCGCCAGCAGACTTCCTAGTGTTGAAAAACTGTTTTTT.

This chain joins TRBV9 and TRBJ2-2; the match to TRBD1 covers 8 bases. Unmatched junction bases numbered 4, after V lost 2 bases and J lost 7 bases. This CDR3 is 14 amino acids long. Germline CDR1 is SGDLS and CDR2 is YYNGEE. The CDR3 here is CASSVTGVDGELFF. As DNA, the CDR3 is TGTGCCAGCAGCGTGACAGGGGTTGACGGGGAGCTGTTTTTT.

The rearrangement links TRBV5-1 to TRBJ2-2, with 8 bases lining up with TRBD2. CDR3 length: 15 residues. In germline, CDR1 is SGHRS, CDR2 YFSETQ. V was pared by 4 bases and J by 6 bases, with 8 bases of the junction left unmatched. Here the CDR3 DNA reads TGCGCCAGCAGCCAGCTAGCGGGTGGCGCCGGGGAGCTGTTTTTT. The encoded protein is CASSQLAGGAGELFF.

The chain has TRBV11-2 and TRBJ2-3; TRBD2 agrees at 12 bases. J was trimmed by 4 bases and V by 5 bases; bases with no gene match: 4. This CDR3 region has 15 residues. CDR1 is SGHAT, CDR2 FQNNGV, per germline. The CDR3 DNA follows: TGTGCCAGCAGCCCGACTAGCGGGAGTCCAGATACGCAGTATTTT. This sequence encodes CASSPTSGSPDTQYF.

The chain joins TRBV7-2 to TRBJ1-2; no clear D. Trimming took 4 bases from V and 8 from J, leaving 14 bases between them. Germline CDR1 reads SGHTA; CDR2 reads FQGNSA. This CDR3 is built from 13 residues. This CDR3 is CASSSQPSEGYTF. CDR3 DNA sequence: TGTGCCAGCAGCTCCCAACCATCAGAAGGCTACACCTTC.

V is TRBV9 and J is TRBJ1-1; 7 bases fit TRBD1. The CDR3 is made up of 13 amino acids. V lost 4 bases, J lost 5 bases, and 5 bases stayed unmatched. Germline-derived CDR1 and CDR2 are SGDLS and YYNGEE. CDR3 DNA: TGTGCCAGCAGCAGTCGACAGGGTACTGAAGCTTTCTTT. This gives the protein CASSSRQGTEAFF. The variable domain in full, completed from reference TRBV9 and TRBJ1-1, reads DSGVTQTPKHLITATGQRVTLRCSPRSGDLSVYWYQQSLDQGLQFLIQYYNGEERAKGNILERFSAQQFPDLHSELNLSSLELGDSALYFCASSSRQGTEAFFGQGTRLTVV.

This clone was detected a few times. The gene calls are TRBV27 and TRBJ1-5; 8 bases agree with TRBD1. This CDR3 region has 15 residues. Unmatched junction bases numbered 6, after V lost 6 bases and J lost 2 bases. Germline V gives CDR1 MNHEY, CDR2 SMNVEV (reference sequence). DNA of the CDR3: TGTGCCAGCAGCATAGCGACAGGGGGCAATCAGCCCCAGCATTTT. Translating gives CASSIATGGNQPQHF.

This sequence joins TRBV6-1 and TRBJ2-1; TRBD1 is a possible D gene (5 bases). The CDR3 is 14 amino acids. From germline, CDR1 is MNHNS and CDR2 SASEGT. V was cut by 0 bases and J by 6 bases, with 9 bases left in between. CDR3 region: CASSEAVQVNEQFF. The CDR3 region has the DNA TGTGCCAGCAGTGAAGCAGTACAGGTCAATGAGCAGTTCTTC.

The chain is built from TRBV5-1 and TRBJ2-7; D remains ambiguous. This CDR3 spans 15 amino acids. Germline lookup yields CDR1 SGHRS and CDR2 YFSETQ. Trimming cost V 6 bases and J 5 bases, with 21 bases left between them. Here the CDR3 reads CASTSGHSRSHEQYF. The DNA for the CDR3 is TGCGCCAGCACGTCAGGCCATTCACGTTCTCACGAGCAGTACTTC.

J is TRBJ1-1 and V is TRBV5-1; 9 positions agree with TRBD1. The trim removed 0 bases at V and 10 bases at J, leaving 4 bases unmatched. This CDR3 comprises 13 residues. In germline, CDR1 is SGHRS, CDR2 YFSETQ. CDR3 sequence (DNA): TGCGCCAGCAGCTTGGACAGGGGGCCGGTAGCTTTCTTT. Protein: CASSLDRGPVAFF.